Shown below are 20 T cell receptor beta chains from a single sample sequenced in a study of response to subunit inactivated influenza vaccine. One entry per CDR3 protein results from TCRdb running MiXCR on the RT-PCR reads. The sample yields 430,000 or so distinct CDR3 sequences, roughly 9.8% seen once. The input for sequencing was PBMCs from blood, taken about 40 days after vaccination. These receptors originate from a man aged 50-60 years who received an inactivated influenza vaccine.

A few counts support this clonotype. The V call is TRBV20-1, the J call TRBJ1-5; tentative D call: TRBD1 (5 bases). CDR1 DFQATT and CDR2 SNEGSKA come from the germline V gene (reference sequence). The CDR3 is 15 amino acids. Trimming cost V 0 bases and J 4 bases, with 13 bases left between them. Written as DNA, the CDR3 is TGCAGTGCTAGAGAGGCAGGGAACAGAAATCAGCCCCAGCATTTT. Residues: CSAREAGNRNQPQHF.

CDR3 sequence (DNA): TGTGCCAGCAGCTCCCCGGGGGTGGCCTACGAGCAGTACTTC. It encodes CASSSPGVAYEQYF. The chain recombines TRBV28 with TRBJ2-7, with a tentative D call TRBD2 (6 bases). V lost 6 bases to trimming and J lost 2 bases, with 14 bases between them. CDR1 is MDHEN and CDR2 is SYDVKM in the germline V gene. This CDR3 spans 14 amino acids. Together with reference TRBV28 and TRBJ2-7, the CDR3 gives the full variable domain: DVKVTQSSRYLVKRTGEKVFLECVQDMDHENMFWYRQDPGLGLRLIYFSYDVKMKEKGDIPEGYSVSREKKERFSLILESASTNQTSMYLCASSSPGVAYEQYFGPGTRLTVT.

The V and J genes are TRBV5-1 and TRBJ1-1; possibly TRBD1 for D (5 bases). V lost 6 bases and J lost 1, with 16 bases in between. The germline gives CDR1 SGHRS, CDR2 YFSETQ. The CDR3 extends over 15 amino acids. In DNA form, the CDR3 reads TGCGCCAGCACCCTTTCGGTTCAGGGGAACACTGAAGCTTTCTTT. This sequence encodes CASTLSVQGNTEAFF.

The rearrangement uses TRBV20-1 and TRBJ2-5; D might be TRBD1 or TRBD2, each matching 6 bases. The V and J ends lost 7 bases and 9 bases respectively, with 15 bases between them. Germline V gene data show CDR1 as DFQATT and CDR2 as SNEGSKA (reference sequence). This CDR3 has 11 residues. CDR3 protein: CSGATRGAQYF. DNA of the CDR3: TGCAGTGGGGCAACTAGGGGGGCCCAGTACTTC.

The chain couples TRBV7-3 to TRBJ2-3; D uncertain. CDR3 length equals 15 residues. Trimming took off 2 bases at V and 1 base at J, with 10 bases between the two ends. Looked up from germline, CDR1 is SGHTA and CDR2 is FQGTGA. The CDR3 DNA reads TGTGCCAGCAGCTTAGGAAATTTGGGCACAGATACGCAGTATTTT. Translation gives CASSLGNLGTDTQYF.

This clonotype was seen a few times. The chain joins TRBV6-1 to TRBJ2-7; possibly TRBD1 or TRBD2 for D (5 bases each). There are 14 residues in the CDR3. Germline V gene data show CDR1 as MNHNS and CDR2 as SASEGT. V gave up 4 bases and J gave up 2 bases, with 12 bases separating them. CDR3 protein: CASSGRDGPYEQYF. In nucleotides, the CDR3 is TGTGCCAGCAGTGGCCGGGACGGACCCTACGAGCAGTACTTC.

This clonotype was observed a handful of times. This chain uses TRBV5-1 with TRBJ1-1; no clear D gene. Germline V lookup: CDR1 SGHRS, CDR2 YFSETQ. The CDR3 sequence is 12 residues long. Trimming cost V 2 bases and J 8 bases, with 10 bases left between them. The CDR3 here is CASSFVGPEAFF. The DNA for the CDR3 is TGCGCCAGCAGCTTCGTAGGGCCCGAAGCTTTCTTT.

The chain combines TRBV4-3 with TRBJ2-2, with D unresolved. The CDR3 sequence is 13 residues long. Germline V lookup: CDR1 LGHNA, CDR2 YSLEER. The germline V and J ends were trimmed by 0 bases and 6 bases, with 5 bases remaining between them. In DNA, the CDR3 is TGCGCCAGCAGCCAAGAGGTGGCCGGGGAGCTGTTTTTT. It specifies CASSQEVAGELFF.

This clonotype appeared a few times. The V and J genes are TRBV11-2 and TRBJ2-1, with D perhaps given as TRBD1 or TRBD2 (6 bases each). Trimming took off 5 bases at V and 0 bases at J, with 17 bases between the two ends. Germline values: CDR1 SGHAT, CDR2 FQNNGV. The CDR3 has 17 amino acids. This CDR3 reads CASSPGWGASSYNEQFF. CDR3 DNA: TGTGCCAGCAGCCCCGGGTGGGGGGCCAGCTCCTACAATGAGCAGTTCTTC.

This clonotype has a handful of counts. The V gene is TRBV7-8, the J gene TRBJ2-7; 11 bases fit TRBD2. This CDR3 comprises 15 residues. Germline V gene data show CDR1 as SGHVS and CDR2 as FQNEAQ. The V segment lost 5 bases and the J segment 4 bases; nucleotides outside the gene matches: 7. CDR3 region: CASSLWTSGFYEQYF. The CDR3 bases are TGTGCCAGCAGCCTGTGGACTAGCGGGTTTTACGAGCAGTACTTC. Filled out from reference TRBV7-8 and TRBJ2-7, the complete variable domain reads GAGVSQSPRYKVAKRGQDVALRCDPISGHVSLFWYQQALGQGPEFLTYFQNEAQLDKSGLPSDRFFAERPEGSVSTLKIQRTQQEDSAVYLCASSLWTSGFYEQYFGPGTRLTVT.

The sample holds many counts of this clonotype. The V call is TRBV20-1, the J call TRBJ1-1; D gene ambiguous. CDR3 length: 15 amino acids. Germline-derived CDR1 and CDR2 are DFQATT and SNEGSKA (reference sequence). The germline V and J ends were trimmed by 0 bases and 1 base, with 12 bases remaining between them. CDR3 DNA: TGCAGTGCTAGAGATCCGGGGAGGTCGAACACTGAAGCTTTCTTT. Amino acids: CSARDPGRSNTEAFF.

The CDR3 sequence: CASSLTGNSEAFF. The CDR3, as DNA: TGTGCCAGCAGCTTAACGGGGAATTCTGAAGCTTTCTTT. The V call is TRBV13, the J call TRBJ1-1; no clear D. Germline loops: CDR1 PRHDT, CDR2 FYEKMQ (reference sequence). The CDR3 extends over 13 amino acids. The germline V and J ends were trimmed by 2 bases and 6 bases, with 10 bases remaining between them.

The V gene is TRBV15, the J gene TRBJ2-3; possibly TRBD1 for D (5 bases). Germline assignment: CDR1 LNHNV and CDR2 YYDKDF (reference sequence). The V and J ends lost 5 bases and 4 bases respectively, with 13 bases between them. The CDR3 is 14 amino acids. The DNA of the CDR3 is TGTGCCACCAGCGCCCGACAGTATTCAGATACGCAGTATTTT. Translation: CATSARQYSDTQYF.

The chain carries TRBV20-1 and TRBJ2-6; 7 nucleotides agree with TRBD1. The length of the CDR3 is 17 residues. The junction had 5 bases not matched to a gene; V was cut back by 0 bases and J by 0 bases. Germline V gene lookup returns CDR1 DFQATT and CDR2 SNEGSKA (reference sequence). CDR3 bases: TGCAGTGCTAGAGATACCTCAGGGGGCTCTGGGGCCAACGTCCTGACTTTC. This encodes CSARDTSGGSGANVLTF.

The gene calls are TRBV20-1 and TRBJ1-2; the D gene is possibly TRBD1 (6 bases). Germline CDR1 and CDR2: DFQATT and SNEGSKA (reference sequence). This CDR3 comprises 14 residues. V lost 3 bases, J lost 2 bases, and 13 bases lay in between. In nucleotides, the CDR3 is TGCAGTGCTAGGAGACAGGCCATGAACTATGGCTACACCTTC. The encoded protein is CSARRQAMNYGYTF.

This sequence joins TRBV11-2 and TRBJ2-6; perhaps TRBD1 as D (6 bases). Between the trimmed V and J ends, which lost 5 bases and 0 bases, there was a span of 17 bases. Germline loops: CDR1 SGHAT, CDR2 FQNNGV. The CDR3 is made up of 18 amino acids. The DNA for the CDR3 is TGTGCCAGCAGCGCCTTGGACAGTTCCAGCTCTGGGGCCAACGTCCTGACTTTC. Translating it yields CASSALDSSSSGANVLTF.

This chain joins TRBV20-1 and TRBJ2-1; tentative D call: TRBD2 (5 bases). The germline V gene encodes CDR1 DFQATT and CDR2 SNEGSKA (reference sequence). CDR3 size: 13 residues. The DNA for the CDR3 is TGCAGCCCCGCCGAGGGCAGTTACAATGAGCAGTTCTTC. Residues: CSPAEGSYNEQFF.

V is TRBV2 and J is TRBJ2-1, with 7 bases fitting TRBD1. Trimming at V came to 11 bases and at J to 7 bases, leaving 14 bases not matched to a gene. Germline values: CDR1 SNHLY, CDR2 FYNNEI. CDR3 size: 14 residues. The CDR3 protein is CAGYRGSSGNEQFF. CDR3 bases: TGTGCCGGATACAGGGGAAGTTCGGGAAATGAGCAGTTCTTC.

V is TRBV19 and J is TRBJ2-5; D not certain. CDR3 size: 16 residues. Between the trimmed V and J ends, which lost 3 bases and 2 bases, there was a span of 16 bases. Per germline, CDR1 LNHDA and CDR2 SQIVND (reference sequence). CDR3 nucleotide sequence: TGTGCCAGTAGTATCTGGGGTCGACAAATTCAAGAGACCCAGTACTTC. Translated: CASSIWGRQIQETQYF.

The chain is built from TRBV6-1 and TRBJ2-1; 11 bases match TRBD2. The CDR3 is 16 amino acids. Germline CDR1 reads MNHNS; CDR2 reads SASEGT. V lost 6 bases and J lost 2; bases outside the gene matches: 6. CDR3 region: CASSSRLAGTYNEQFF. For the CDR3, the DNA is TGTGCCAGCAGCTCACGACTAGCGGGAACCTACAATGAGCAGTTCTTC.